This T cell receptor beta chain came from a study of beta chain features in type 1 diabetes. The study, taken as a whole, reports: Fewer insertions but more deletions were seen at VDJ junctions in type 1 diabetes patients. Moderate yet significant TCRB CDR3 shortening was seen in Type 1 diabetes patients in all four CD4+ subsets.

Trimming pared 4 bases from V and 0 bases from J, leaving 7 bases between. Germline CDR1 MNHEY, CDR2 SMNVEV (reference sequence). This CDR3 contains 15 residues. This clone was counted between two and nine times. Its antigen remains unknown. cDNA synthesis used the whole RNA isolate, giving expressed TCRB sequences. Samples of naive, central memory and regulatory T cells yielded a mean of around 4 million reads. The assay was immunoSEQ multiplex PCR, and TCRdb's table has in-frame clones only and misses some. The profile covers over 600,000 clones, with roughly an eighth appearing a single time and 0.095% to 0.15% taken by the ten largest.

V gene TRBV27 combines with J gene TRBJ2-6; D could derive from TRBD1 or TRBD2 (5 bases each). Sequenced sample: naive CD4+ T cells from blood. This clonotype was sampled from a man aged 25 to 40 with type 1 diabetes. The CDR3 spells CASSYGGSGANVLTF. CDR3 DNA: TGTGCCAGCAGTTATGGGGGCTCTGGGGCCAACGTCCTGACTTTC.